These T cell receptor beta chains were read from a single sample in a study of Ad26.COV2.S vaccination and SARS-CoV-2 variants. TCRdb's table, derived via immunoSEQ multiplex PCR, lists solely in-frame clones and lacks some. Among about 680,000 clones listed, 89% were seen once. Material: peripheral blood, obtained in a trial of Ad26.COV2.S vaccine versus placebo. The source of these receptors is a person between 18 and 65 years old who received the Ad26.COV2.S COVID-19 vaccine or a placebo. The CDR3 runs from the conserved cysteine through the conserved F or W. The D gene is left open where the match is weak. Size is stated for part of the rows, as once, few or many counts, or as a class when the clone is expanded.

d_gene | abundance | j_gene | v_gene | CDR3aa | CDR3nt
NA | NA | TRBJ2-7 | TRBV7-2 | CASSWTSGGAFEQYF | TGTGCCAGCAGCTGGACTAGTGGGGGGGCCTTTGAGCAGTACTTC
NA | NA | TRBJ2-3 | TRBV20-1 | CSASRSGSTDTQYF | TGCAGTGCTAGTAGAAGCGGAAGCACAGATACGCAGTATTTT
NA | NA | TRBJ2-7 | TRBV6-5 | CASSSDTAYEQYF | TGTGCCAGCAGTTCGGACACAGCCTACGAGCAGTACTTC
TRBD1 | once | TRBJ1-4 | TRBV2 | CASSLQGAGEKLFF | TGTGCCAGCAGCCTACAGGGGGCGGGTGAAAAACTGTTTTTT
NA | NA | TRBJ1-2 | TRBV14 | CASSQETTPGYTF | TGTGCCAGCAGCCAAGAAACGACCCCCGGCTACACCTTC
TRBD2 | NA | TRBJ2-1 | TRBV13 | CASSLVRDSLPGLAGHYNEQFF | TGTGCCAGCAGCTTAGTCCGGGACAGCCTCCCCGGACTAGCGGGGCACTACAATGAGCAGTTCTTC
NA | few | TRBJ1-1 | TRBV6-6 | CASRPGQGSGNTEAFF | TGTGCCAGCAGGCCGGGTCAGGGGAGTGGGAACACTGAAGCTTTCTTT
NA | NA | TRBJ1-3 | TRBV30 | CAWSVLNYGSSGNTIYF | TGTGCCTGGAGTGTACTGAACTACGGCAGCTCTGGAAACACCATATATTTT
NA | NA | TRBJ2-3 | TRBV30 | CAWSSGRTTDTQYF | TGTGCCTGGAGCTCCGGGAGAACCACAGATACGCAGTATTTT
TRBD1 | NA | TRBJ1-6 | TRBV27 | CASSFSGTGSSPLHF | TGTGCCAGCAGTTTTTCCGGGACAGGGAGTTCACCCCTCCACTTT
TRBD2 | NA | TRBJ2-1 | TRBV11-3 | CASSSSGGTYNEQFF | TGTGCCAGCAGCAGTAGCGGGGGAACCTACAATGAGCAGTTCTTC
NA | NA | TRBJ1-2 | TRBV7-9 | CASSLVGREIGYTF | TGTGCCAGCAGCTTAGTGGGAAGGGAAATTGGCTACACCTTC
NA | NA | TRBJ1-4 | TRBV18 | CATREDEKLFF | TGTGCCACCAGGGAGGATGAAAAACTGTTTTTT
TRBD1 | NA | TRBJ2-3 | TRBV15 | CATSRDRDTDTQYF | TGTGCCACCAGCCGGGACAGGGACACAGATACGCAGTATTTT
TRBD2 | NA | TRBJ2-1 | TRBV18 | CASSRREGAYNEQFF | TGTGCCAGCTCACGTAGGGAGGGTGCCTACAATGAGCAGTTCTTC
NA | NA | TRBJ2-1 | TRBV18 | CASSAPIRPLSYNEQFF | TGTGCCAGCTCAGCTCCCATTCGTCCCCTTTCTTACAATGAGCAGTTCTTC
NA | NA | TRBJ1-2 | TRBV13 | CASSLGQADYGYTF | TGTGCCAGCAGCTTAGGGCAGGCAGACTATGGCTACACCTTC
NA | NA | TRBJ2-5 | TRBV5-6 | CASSLDRGIQYF | TGTGCCAGCAGCTTGGATCGGGGTATCCAGTACTTC
NA | NA | TRBJ1-1 | TRBV12-3/TRBV12-4 | CASSYSGLTEAFF | TGTGCCAGCAGTTACAGCGGTTTGACTGAAGCTTTCTTT
NA | NA | TRBJ1-6 | TRBV7-9 | CASSLRGGQGNSPLHF | TGTGCCAGCAGCCTCCGGGGGGGGCAAGGGAATTCACCCCTCCACTTT
TRBD2 | once | TRBJ2-1 | TRBV9 | CASSPTGTSGYNEQFF | TGTGCCAGCAGCCCGACCGGGACTAGCGGCTACAATGAGCAGTTCTTC
NA | NA | TRBJ1-4 | TRBV23-1 | CASSPRQVREKLFF | TGCGCCAGCAGTCCGAGGCAGGTCCGGGAAAAACTGTTTTTT
TRBD1 | NA | TRBJ2-2 | TRBV27 | CASATGQVPPGELFF | TGTGCCAGTGCCACAGGACAGGTCCCGCCCGGGGAGCTGTTTTTT
TRBD1 | NA | TRBJ1-1 | TRBV5-4 | CASSRGSGGNGAFF | TGTGCCAGCAGCCGGGGCTCAGGGGGTAATGGTGCTTTCTTT
NA | NA | TRBJ1-4 | TRBV10-3 | CAINAAANEKLFF | TGTGCCATCAACGCAGCGGCTAATGAAAAACTGTTTTTT
NA | NA | TRBJ1-5 | TRBV24-1 | CATSARRGFNSNQPQHF | TGTGCCACCAGTGCCCGGAGGGGGTTCAATAGCAATCAGCCCCAGCATTTT
NA | NA | TRBJ2-1 | TRBV7-8 | CASSGGWHEQFF | TGTGCCAGCAGCGGGGGGTGGCATGAGCAGTTCTTC
NA | NA | TRBJ1-1 | TRBV18 | CASSPMQQAGNTEAFF | TGTGCCAGCTCACCAATGCAACAGGCTGGGAACACTGAAGCTTTCTTT
TRBD1 | NA | TRBJ1-1 | TRBV30 | CAWSEGQGGNTEAFF | TGTGCCTGGAGTGAGGGACAGGGAGGCAACACTGAAGCTTTCTTT
NA | NA | TRBJ2-3 | TRBV12-3/TRBV12-4 | CASSQRDTQYF | TGTGCCAGCAGCCAACGAGATACGCAGTATTTT
TRBD1 | NA | TRBJ1-1 | TRBV13 | CASSGGGFGNTEAFF | TGTGCCAGCAGCGGAGGGGGCTTCGGAAACACTGAAGCTTTCTTT
NA | once | TRBJ1-1 | TRBV18 | CASSPGQGRTEAFF | TGTGCCAGCTCACCAGGCCAGGGCAGGACTGAAGCTTTCTTT
NA | NA | TRBJ1-3 | TRBV7-6 | CASSLGPVTGNTIYF | TGTGCCAGCAGCTTAGGCCCAGTCACTGGAAACACCATATATTTT
TRBD1 | NA | TRBJ1-1 | TRBV5-4 | CASSPRTGKPYMNTEAFF | TGTGCCAGCAGCCCGAGGACAGGGAAACCCTATATGAACACTGAAGCTTTCTTT
NA | few | TRBJ2-3 | TRBV6-5 | CASSYSVGLGSDTQYF | TGTGCCAGCAGTTACTCGGTGGGCCTAGGGTCAGATACGCAGTATTTT
NA | NA | TRBJ1-5 | TRBV6-2/TRBV6-3 | CASSYSRGGNQPQHF | TGTGCCAGCAGTTATAGTAGGGGAGGCAATCAGCCCCAGCATTTT
NA | NA | TRBJ2-2 | TRBV6-5 | CASRLAPGDTGELFF | TGTGCCAGCCGTCTAGCGCCAGGGGACACCGGGGAGCTGTTTTTT
NA | once | TRBJ2-5 | TRBV18 | CASSLDLWETQYF | TGTGCCAGCTCGCTCGATCTATGGGAGACCCAGTACTTC
NA | NA | TRBJ2-1 | TRBV2 | CASSPAYREQFF | TGTGCCAGCAGCCCAGCCTATAGGGAGCAGTTCTTC
TRBD2 | NA | TRBJ2-7 | TRBV6-6 | CASIENGRATYEQYF | TGTGCCAGCATTGAGAACGGGAGGGCTACCTACGAGCAGTACTTC
TRBD1 | NA | TRBJ2-1 | TRBV5-4 | CASSPGTGGYNEQFF | TGTGCCAGCAGCCCCGGGACAGGGGGCTACAATGAGCAGTTCTTC
NA | NA | TRBJ1-2 | TRBV13 | CASSLGVSGYTF | TGTGCCAGCAGCTTGGGAGTAAGTGGCTACACCTTC